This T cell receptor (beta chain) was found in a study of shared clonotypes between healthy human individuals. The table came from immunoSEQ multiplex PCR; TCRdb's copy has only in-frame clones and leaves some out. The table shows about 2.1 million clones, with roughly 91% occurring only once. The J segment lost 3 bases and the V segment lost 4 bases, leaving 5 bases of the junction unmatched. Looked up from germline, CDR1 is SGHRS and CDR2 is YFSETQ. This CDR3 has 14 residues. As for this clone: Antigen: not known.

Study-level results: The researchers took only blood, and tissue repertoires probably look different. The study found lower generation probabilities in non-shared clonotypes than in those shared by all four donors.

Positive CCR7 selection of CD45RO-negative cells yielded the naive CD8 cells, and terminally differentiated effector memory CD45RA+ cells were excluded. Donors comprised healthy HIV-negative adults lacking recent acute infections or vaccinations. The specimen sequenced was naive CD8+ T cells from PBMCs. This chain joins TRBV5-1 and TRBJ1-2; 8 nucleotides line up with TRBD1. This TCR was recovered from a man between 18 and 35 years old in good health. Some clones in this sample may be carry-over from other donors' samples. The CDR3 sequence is CASSPGGEDYGYTF. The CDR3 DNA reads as TGCGCCAGCAGCCCAGGGGGCGAAGACTATGGCTACACCTTC.